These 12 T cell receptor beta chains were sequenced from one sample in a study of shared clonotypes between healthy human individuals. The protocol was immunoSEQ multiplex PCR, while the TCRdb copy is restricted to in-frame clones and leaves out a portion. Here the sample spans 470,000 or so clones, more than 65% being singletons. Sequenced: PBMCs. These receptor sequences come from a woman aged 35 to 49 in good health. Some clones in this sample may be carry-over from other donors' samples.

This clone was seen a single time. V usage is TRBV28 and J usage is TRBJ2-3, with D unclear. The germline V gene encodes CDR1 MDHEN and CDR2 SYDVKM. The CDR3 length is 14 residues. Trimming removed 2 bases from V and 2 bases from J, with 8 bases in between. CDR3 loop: CASSLPSFTDTQYF. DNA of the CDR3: TGTGCCAGCAGTTTACCGAGCTTCACAGATACGCAGTATTTT.

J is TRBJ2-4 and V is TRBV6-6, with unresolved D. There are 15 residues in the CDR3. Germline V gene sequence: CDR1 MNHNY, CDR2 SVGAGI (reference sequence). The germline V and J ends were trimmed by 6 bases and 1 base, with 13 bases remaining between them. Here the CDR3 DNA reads TGTGCCAGCAGCCTAAGCATTGGGGCCAAAAACATTCAGTACTTC. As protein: CASSLSIGAKNIQYF.

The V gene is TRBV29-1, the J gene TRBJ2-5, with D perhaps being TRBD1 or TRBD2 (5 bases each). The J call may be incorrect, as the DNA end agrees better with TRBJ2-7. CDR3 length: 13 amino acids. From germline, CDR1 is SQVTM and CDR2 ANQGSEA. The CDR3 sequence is CSVGTDPYYEQYF. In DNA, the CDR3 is TGCAGCGTAGGGACCGATCCGTACTACGAGCAGTACTTC.

CDR3 in DNA: TGTGCCAGCAACCGACTCGATTCGACCGGGGAGCTGTTTTTT. It translates to CASNRLDSTGELFF. The chain is built from TRBV27 and TRBJ2-2, with D hard to call. Germline CDR1 reads MNHEY; CDR2 reads SMNVEV (reference sequence). This CDR3 spans 14 amino acids. With 7 bases removed from V and 5 bases from J, the gap between germline ends came to 14 bases.

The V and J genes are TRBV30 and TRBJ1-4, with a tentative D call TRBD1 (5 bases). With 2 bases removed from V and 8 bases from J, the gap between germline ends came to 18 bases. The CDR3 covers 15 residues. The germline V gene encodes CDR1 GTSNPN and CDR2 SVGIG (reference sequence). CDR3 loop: CAWSPGGGTPEKLFF. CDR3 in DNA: TGTGCCTGGAGTCCCGGTGGGGGGACCCCAGAAAAACTGTTTTTT.

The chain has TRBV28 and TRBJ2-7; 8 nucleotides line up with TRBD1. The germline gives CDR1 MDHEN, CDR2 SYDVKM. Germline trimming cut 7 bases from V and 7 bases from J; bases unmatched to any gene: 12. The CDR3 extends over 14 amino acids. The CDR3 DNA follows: TGTGCCAGCAAACTGGGACAGGCCGTGGGAGAGCAGTACTTC. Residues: CASKLGQAVGEQYF. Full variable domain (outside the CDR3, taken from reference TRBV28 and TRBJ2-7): DVKVTQSSRYLVKRTGEKVFLECVQDMDHENMFWYRQDPGLGLRLIYFSYDVKMKEKGDIPEGYSVSREKKERFSLILESASTNQTSMYLCASKLGQAVGEQYFGPGTRLTVT.

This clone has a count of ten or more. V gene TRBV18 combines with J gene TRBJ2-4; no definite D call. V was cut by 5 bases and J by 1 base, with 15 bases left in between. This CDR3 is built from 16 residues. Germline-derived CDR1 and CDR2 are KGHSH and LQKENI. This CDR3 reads CASSSPRIGAKNIQYF. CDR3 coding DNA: TGTGCCAGCTCATCCCCTAGGATCGGGGCCAAAAACATTCAGTACTTC.

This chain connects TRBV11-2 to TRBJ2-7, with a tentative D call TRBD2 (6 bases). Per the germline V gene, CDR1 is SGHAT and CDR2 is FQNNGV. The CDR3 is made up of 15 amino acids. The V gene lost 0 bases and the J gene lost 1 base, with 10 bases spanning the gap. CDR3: CASSLDGTHSYEQYF. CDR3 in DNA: TGTGCCAGCAGCTTAGATGGGACTCATTCCTACGAGCAGTACTTC.

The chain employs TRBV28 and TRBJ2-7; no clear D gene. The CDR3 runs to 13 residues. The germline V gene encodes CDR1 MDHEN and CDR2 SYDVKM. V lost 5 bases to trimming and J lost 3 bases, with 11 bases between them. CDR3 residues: CASSQYPNYEQYF. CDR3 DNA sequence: TGTGCCAGCAGTCAGTATCCTAACTACGAGCAGTACTTC.

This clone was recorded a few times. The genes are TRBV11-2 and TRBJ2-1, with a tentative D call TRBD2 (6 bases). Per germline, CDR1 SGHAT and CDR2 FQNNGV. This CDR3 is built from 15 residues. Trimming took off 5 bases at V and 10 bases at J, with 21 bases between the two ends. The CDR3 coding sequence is TGTGCCAGCAGCGGGGACTTAGCCGCGGGTGAAGAGCAGTTCTTC. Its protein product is CASSGDLAAGEEQFF.

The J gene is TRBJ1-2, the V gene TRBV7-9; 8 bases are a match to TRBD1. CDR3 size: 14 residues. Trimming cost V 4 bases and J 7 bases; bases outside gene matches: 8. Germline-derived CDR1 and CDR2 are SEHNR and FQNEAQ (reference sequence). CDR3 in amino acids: CASSWPGGGFGYTF. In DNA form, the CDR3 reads TGTGCCAGCAGCTGGCCAGGGGGCGGATTTGGCTACACCTTC.

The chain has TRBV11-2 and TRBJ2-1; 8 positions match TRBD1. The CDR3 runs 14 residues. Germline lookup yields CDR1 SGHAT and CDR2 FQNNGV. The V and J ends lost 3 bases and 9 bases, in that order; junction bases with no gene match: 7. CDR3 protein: CASSFNQGAAEQFF. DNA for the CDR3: TGTGCCAGCAGCTTTAATCAGGGGGCGGCTGAGCAGTTCTTC.